This T cell receptor beta chain was obtained from a study of shared T cell receptors in the human thymus. Assay: immunoSEQ multiplex PCR; the TCRdb copy retains only in-frame clones and omits some. This table holds about 610,000 clones, approximately 90% found once. The CDR3 is 15 residues long. Germline V lookup: CDR1 MNHEY, CDR2 SVGAGI. V gave up 5 bases and J gave up 5 bases; unmatched junction bases: 7. The same sample was also studied in work on human thymus T cells.

Sequenced sample: thymocytes. V and J are TRBV6-5 and TRBJ2-1, with 9 bases that match TRBD2. The receptor was isolated from a boy in the first two years of life with a congenital heart defect. Written as DNA, the CDR3 is TGTGCCAGCAGTCCCTCGGGACTAGCCGACAATGAGCAGTTCTTC. Amino acid sequence: CASSPSGLADNEQFF.